A single sample gave rise to the 11 T cell receptor beta chains below, sequenced in a study of T cell responses to AZD1222 COVID-19 vaccine. The table came from immunoSEQ multiplex PCR; TCRdb's copy has only in-frame clones and leaves some out. Among 75,000 to 100,000 clones, more than 75% were seen once, and the ten largest hold around 3%. Specimen: peripheral blood, collected on day 0 of AZD1222 vaccination. These receptors came from an adult in good health.

The chain is built from TRBV18 and TRBJ2-7; D is ambiguous. CDR1 is KGHSH and CDR2 is LQKENI in the germline V gene. The CDR3 is 13 residues long. V was pared by 2 bases and J by 2 bases, with 7 bases between. CDR3: CASSPRQTYEQYF. Here the CDR3 DNA reads TGTGCCAGCTCACCAAGGCAGACCTACGAGCAGTACTTC. Full variable domain (rest looked up from reference TRBV18 and TRBJ2-7): NAGVMQNPRHLVRRRGQEARLRCSPMKGHSHVYWYRQLPEEGLKFMVYLQKENIIDESGMPKERFSAEFPKEGPSILRIQQVVRGDSAAYFCASSPRQTYEQYFGPGTRLTVT.

This clone has only one observation. The J gene is TRBJ1-2, the V gene TRBV19; tentatively, D is TRBD1 (5 bases). The ends were cut back, 6 bases at V and 2 bases at J, with 13 bases in the middle. Germline V gene sequence: CDR1 LNHDA, CDR2 SQIVND (reference sequence). This CDR3 spans 14 amino acids. CDR3 nucleotide sequence: TGTGCCAGTAGCCTTGACGGGGGAAACTATGGCTACACCTTC. This encodes CASSLDGGNYGYTF.

V is TRBV18 and J is TRBJ1-4; unclear D gene. This CDR3 is 14 amino acids long. V lost 2 bases and J 3 bases, leaving 7 bases between the germline ends. Germline CDR1 is KGHSH and CDR2 is LQKENI. The CDR3 DNA reads as TGTGCCAGCTCACCAGGCACGGCTAATGAAAAACTGTTTTTT. The encoded protein is CASSPGTANEKLFF. Full variable domain (missing parts from reference TRBV18 and TRBJ1-4): NAGVMQNPRHLVRRRGQEARLRCSPMKGHSHVYWYRQLPEEGLKFMVYLQKENIIDESGMPKERFSAEFPKEGPSILRIQQVVRGDSAAYFCASSPGTANEKLFFGSGTQLSVL.

This clone was recorded once. This rearrangement joins TRBV4-1 to TRBJ1-3; D may be TRBD1 (6 bases). This CDR3 is built from 14 residues. The germline V gene has CDR1 MGHRA and CDR2 YSYEKL. Trimming removed 5 bases from V and 3 bases from J, with 11 bases in between. CDR3 protein: CASSSQGNGNTIYF. For the CDR3, the DNA is TGCGCCAGCAGCTCACAGGGTAATGGAAACACCATATATTTT.

This clone was picked up one time. The chain couples TRBV7-9 to TRBJ2-1; D remains unclear. Trimming cost V 1 base and J 4 bases, with 8 bases left between them. Per the germline V gene, CDR1 is SEHNR and CDR2 is FQNEAQ (reference sequence). The CDR3 sequence is 14 residues long. CDR3 sequence (DNA): TGTGCCAGCAGCTTAGAAATCGGGTACAATGAGCAGTTCTTC. Amino acid sequence: CASSLEIGYNEQFF.

The chain recombines TRBV27 with TRBJ1-5, with 9 bases fitting TRBD1. J was trimmed by 2 bases and V by 5 bases; bases with no gene match: 4. The germline V gene has CDR1 MNHEY and CDR2 SMNVEV (reference sequence). The CDR3 has 15 amino acids. The CDR3 nucleotides are TGTGCCAGCAGTGAACAGGGGGCTGGCAATCAGCCCCAGCATTTT. Its protein product is CASSEQGAGNQPQHF.

The chain combines TRBV2 with TRBJ2-7; D might be TRBD2 (5 bases). The CDR3 is made up of 11 amino acids. Germline CDR1 SNHLY, CDR2 FYNNEI. V lost 6 bases and J lost 6, with 9 bases in between. Here the CDR3 reads CASRGDPEQYF. CDR3 coding DNA: TGTGCCAGCAGGGGAGACCCCGAGCAGTACTTC.

The V call is TRBV7-2, the J call TRBJ2-7; 9 bases are shared with TRBD1. In germline, CDR1 is SGHTA, CDR2 FQGNSA. V lost 9 bases, J lost 2 bases, and 5 bases stayed unmatched. The CDR3 loop spans 13 amino acids. The CDR3 spells CASRRDRAYEQYF. CDR3 coding DNA: TGTGCCAGTCGCCGGGACAGGGCCTACGAGCAGTACTTC.

J is TRBJ1-6 and V is TRBV9, with no clear D. The V and J ends lost 1 base and 5 bases respectively, with 10 bases between them. This CDR3 contains 15 residues. Germline-derived CDR1 and CDR2 are SGDLS and YYNGEE. The CDR3 loop is CASSVRPMNNSPLHF. CDR3 DNA: TGTGCCAGCAGCGTAAGACCGATGAATAATTCACCCCTCCACTTT. The full variable domain, rest sourced from reference TRBV9 and TRBJ1-6, is DSGVTQTPKHLITATGQRVTLRCSPRSGDLSVYWYQQSLDQGLQFLIQYYNGEERAKGNILERFSAQQFPDLHSELNLSSLELGDSALYFCASSVRPMNNSPLHFGNGTRLTVT.

The V and J genes are TRBV10-3 and TRBJ2-5, with 8 bases matching TRBD2. The CDR3 consists of 15 residues. V lost 2 bases and J lost 4; bases outside the gene matches: 6. Germline values: CDR1 ENHRY, CDR2 SYGVKD. CDR3 bases: TGTGCCATCAGTGAGCGGCGGGAGGCCCGAGAGACCCAGTACTTC. Encoded protein: CAISERREARETQYF.

The CDR3 DNA sequence: TGTGCCAGCAGCCAAGTCTGGAAAAGGAGAGGCTCTGGAAACACCATATATTTT. This encodes CASSQVWKRRGSGNTIYF. This chain uses TRBV3-1 (or the pseudogene TRBV3-2) with TRBJ1-3; D gene uncertain. Trimming cost V 1 base and J 0 bases, with 16 bases left between them. CDR3 length equals 18 residues. CDR1 LGHDT and CDR2 YNNKEL come from the germline V gene (reference sequence).